The next 14 T cell receptor beta chains were all read from a single sample in a study of cytomegalovirus exposure and HLA in healthy donors (dated by TCRdb to the late 2010s). The library was generated by the immunoSEQ multiplex PCR assay. A mixture of 60 forward primers for TCR Vbeta segments and 13 reverse primers for TCR Jbeta segments was used in the multiplex PCR. Imported from immuneACCESS, the table was reduced by TCRdb to in-frame sequences with V and J called. These copies leave out some clones; in studies compared against another copy, an unresolved V gene accounts for under half, and the cause of the remainder is not known. Across this sample there are approximately 100,000 clones, with about four fifths seen only once. The ten largest clones add up to over 3% of the sample. The sequencing sample was made of PBMCs. The source of these receptors is a woman aged 40 to 50 in good health and CMV-seronegative.

The gene calls are TRBV10-3 and TRBJ1-4, with TRBD1 identical over 8 bases. The germline CDR1 and CDR2 sequences are ENHRY and SYGVKD. Trimming removed 10 bases from V and 4 bases from J; junction bases left unmatched: 2. The CDR3 spans 12 residues. CDR3 coding DNA: TGTGCCACCGGACAGGGTAATGAAAAACTGTTTTTT. Its protein is CATGQGNEKLFF.

This chain connects TRBV2 to TRBJ1-4; 10 bases are shared with TRBD1. V gave up 2 bases and J gave up 8 bases; unmatched junction bases: 5. The germline V gene encodes CDR1 SNHLY and CDR2 FYNNEI. The CDR3 consists of 15 residues. In nucleotides, the CDR3 is TGTGCCAGCAGTGAACGGGACAGGGGAGGGGAAAAACTGTTTTTT. As protein: CASSERDRGGEKLFF. Full variable domain (missing parts from reference TRBV2 and TRBJ1-4): EPEVTQTPSHQVTQMGQEVILRCVPISNHLYFYWYRQILGQKVEFLVSFYNNEISEKSEIFDDQFSVERPDGSNFTLKIRSTKLEDSAMYFCASSERDRGGEKLFFGSGTQLSVL.

This clone was observed once. The chain couples TRBV30 to TRBJ1-1; a weak D match, TRBD1 (5 bases). This CDR3 is built from 14 residues. Looked up from germline, CDR1 is GTSNPN and CDR2 is SVGIG (reference sequence). The ends were cut back, 4 bases at V and 0 bases at J, with 12 bases in the middle. The CDR3 DNA is TGTGCCTGGAATAGGGACTTGATGAACACTGAAGCTTTCTTT. This sequence encodes CAWNRDLMNTEAFF.

The genes are TRBV5-4 and TRBJ1-2; D not resolved. Trimming took off 5 bases at V and 7 bases at J, with 15 bases between the two ends. This CDR3 region has 13 residues. Germline CDR1 is SGHNT and CDR2 is YYREEE (reference sequence). In nucleotides, the CDR3 is TGTGCCAGCAGTTCCCCGAATGACTGTGGCTACACCTTC. This codes for CASSSPNDCGYTF.

The V gene is TRBV19, the J gene TRBJ1-2, with no clear D. Trimming pared 0 bases from V and 4 bases from J, leaving 9 bases between. The CDR3 extends over 14 amino acids. Germline V gene data show CDR1 as LNHDA and CDR2 as SQIVND (reference sequence). For the CDR3, the DNA is TGTGCCAGTAGTATAGATATTTCCGGCTATGGCTACACCTTC. It codes for CASSIDISGYGYTF.

The gene calls are TRBV7-8 and TRBJ2-7; D possibly corresponds to TRBD1 (6 bases). The germline CDR1 and CDR2 sequences are SGHVS and FQNEAQ. The CDR3 has 15 amino acids. The V end was cut by 0 bases, the J end by 2 bases, with 11 bases between. Here the CDR3 reads CASSLAGDITYEQYF. The CDR3 DNA sequence: TGTGCCAGCAGCTTAGCTGGGGACATCACCTACGAGCAGTACTTC.

This sequence joins TRBV6-5 and TRBJ2-3, with D hard to call. The CDR3 length is 14 residues. The germline V gene encodes CDR1 MNHEY and CDR2 SVGAGI. V was trimmed by 3 bases and J by 2 bases, leaving 9 bases between them. DNA for the CDR3: TGTGCCAGCAGTTATTCGGGTTCCACAGATACGCAGTATTTT. It encodes CASSYSGSTDTQYF.

V and J are TRBV7-2 and TRBJ1-1, with D uncertain. Per germline, CDR1 SGHTA and CDR2 FQGNSA. Trimming stripped 2 bases from V and 13 bases from J, with 20 bases between. This CDR3 has 14 residues. The CDR3 loop is CASSLQILPEIGFF. For the CDR3, the DNA is TGTGCCAGCAGCTTACAGATCCTACCGGAGATTGGTTTCTTT.

V usage is TRBV4-1 and J usage is TRBJ2-3; tentative D call: TRBD1 (5 bases). The CDR3 sequence is 15 residues long. V was shortened by 5 bases and J by 0 bases, with 12 bases between the two germline ends. Germline V gene sequence: CDR1 MGHRA, CDR2 YSYEKL. The CDR3 here is CASSNRQRSTDTQYF. The CDR3 DNA reads as TGCGCCAGCAGCAACAGACAGAGAAGCACAGATACGCAGTATTTT.

The V and J genes are TRBV2 and TRBJ1-2; a possible D gene is TRBD1 (6 bases). This CDR3 has 13 residues. Trimming pared 7 bases from V and 2 bases from J, leaving 11 bases between. Germline CDR1 SNHLY, CDR2 FYNNEI. The CDR3 loop is CASKAGANYGYTF. The CDR3 bases are TGTGCCAGCAAGGCAGGGGCCAACTATGGCTACACCTTC. The full variable domain, completed using reference TRBV2 and TRBJ1-2, is EPEVTQTPSHQVTQMGQEVILRCVPISNHLYFYWYRQILGQKVEFLVSFYNNEISEKSEIFDDQFSVERPDGSNFTLKIRSTKLEDSAMYFCASKAGANYGYTFGSGTRLTVV.

The genes are TRBV7-2 and TRBJ1-5; tentative D call: TRBD1 (6 bases). Germline CDR1 and CDR2: SGHTA and FQGNSA. The CDR3 is made up of 15 amino acids. Between the trimmed V and J ends, which lost 1 base and 6 bases, there was a span of 13 bases. For the CDR3, the DNA is TGTGCCAGCAGCTTAGGAGGGGGTTGGGGTCAGCCCCAGCATTTT. Translating gives CASSLGGGWGQPQHF.

The gene calls are TRBV5-1 and TRBJ2-7, with D perhaps matching TRBD1 (5 bases). The V gene's germline CDR1 is SGHRS and CDR2 YFSETQ. The CDR3 is made up of 15 amino acids. Trimming pared 4 bases from V and 5 bases from J, leaving 19 bases between. CDR3 amino acids: CASSLSTVASDEQYF. CDR3 DNA: TGCGCCAGCAGCCTGTCGACAGTAGCTTCGGACGAGCAGTACTTC. The variable domain in full, with the rest retrieved from reference TRBV5-1 and TRBJ2-7, is KAGVTQTPRYLIKTRGQQVTLSCSPISGHRSVSWYQQTPGQGLQFLFEYFSETQRNKGNFPGRFSGRQFSNSRSEMNVSTLELGDSALYLCASSLSTVASDEQYFGPGTRLTVT.

V and J are TRBV6-6 and TRBJ2-7; D may be TRBD1 (6 bases). V lost 2 bases to trimming and J lost 3 bases, with 14 bases between them. The CDR3 has 15 amino acids. Germline V gene data show CDR1 as MNHNY and CDR2 as SVGAGI (reference sequence). The CDR3 here is CASSYAWDTLYEQYF. The DNA of the CDR3 is TGTGCCAGCAGTTACGCTTGGGACACCCTCTACGAGCAGTACTTC.

This rearrangement joins TRBV5-6 to TRBJ2-2, with a possible D match to TRBD1 (5 bases). Trimming took 4 bases from V and 0 from J, leaving 7 bases between them. Germline CDR1 SGHDT, CDR2 YYEEEE. The CDR3 is made up of 14 amino acids. The CDR3 sequence is CASSPQANTGELFF. The CDR3 nucleotides are TGTGCCAGCAGCCCACAGGCGAACACCGGGGAGCTGTTTTTT.